Listed below are T cell receptor beta chains from one sample, sequenced in a study of PD-1 blockade in classical Hodgkin lymphoma. The method was immunoSEQ multiplex PCR; TCRdb's version includes in-frame clones alone and lacks a portion of them. This table holds about 24,000 clones, 81% found once. The sequences come from peripheral blood mononuclear cells (PBMCs), collected before the fourth cycle of nivolumab. Every receptor here comes from a human donor with classical Hodgkin lymphoma. Both conserved end residues are part of each CDR3. D genes are given only for firm matches. Clone sizes are given selectively: once, few, many, or a class where the clone is expanded.

cdr3_aa	cdr3_nt	d_call	clone_size	j_call	v_call
CASSPAERNTIYF	TGTGCCAGCAGCCCCGCCGAAAGAAACACCATATATTTT	.	.	TRBJ1-3	TRBV6-5
CATRRTTGTGEETQYF	TGTGCCACTCGGCGGACGACCGGGACAGGGGAAGAGACCCAGTACTTC	TRBD1	.	TRBJ2-5	TRBV19
CASSQLGGQGYTF	TGTGCCAGCAGTCAGTTGGGGGGACAGGGCTACACCTTC	TRBD1	.	TRBJ1-2	TRBV5-6
CASMEAGLVMTGELFF	TGTGCCAGCATGGAGGCGGGTTTGGTTATGACCGGGGAGCTGTTTTTT	.	.	TRBJ2-2	TRBV2
CASSTVRGRTDTQYF	TGTGCCAGTAGTACCGTCAGGGGAAGAACAGATACGCAGTATTTT	.	.	TRBJ2-3	TRBV19
CASSPWGGAWNEQFF	TGTGCCAGCTCACCGTGGGGGGGGGCCTGGAATGAGCAGTTCTTC	.	.	TRBJ2-1	TRBV18
CASRRDPSMNTEAFF	TGTGCCAGCAGACGGGACCCCTCAATGAACACTGAAGCTTTCTTT	.	.	TRBJ1-1	TRBV6-6
CSVRGYGYTF	TGCAGCGTTAGGGGATATGGCTACACCTTC	.	once	TRBJ1-2	TRBV29-1
CASSPGVGYEKLFF	TGTGCCAGTAGTCCTGGGGTGGGCTATGAAAAACTGTTTTTT	.	.	TRBJ1-4	TRBV19
CASSLVGQSYEQYF	TGTGCCAGCAGCTTAGTTGGGCAGTCCTACGAGCAGTACTTC	.	once	TRBJ2-7	TRBV11-2
CASSYVGSGSGETQYF	TGTGCCAGCAGTTATGTGGGTAGCGGGAGCGGAGAGACCCAGTACTTC	TRBD2	.	TRBJ2-5	TRBV6-5
CASKTGDSHYGYTF	TGTGCCAGCAAGACAGGGGACAGCCACTATGGCTACACCTTC	TRBD1	.	TRBJ1-2	TRBV6-6
CASSEGWGQVTEAFF	TGTGCCAGCAGCGAAGGATGGGGGCAGGTCACTGAAGCTTTCTTT	.	.	TRBJ1-1	TRBV5-6